The TCR beta chain described here comes from a study of tumor-infiltrating lymphocytes in primary liver carcinoma. Points from the study as a whole: Blood's top-250-clone fraction was significantly lower than that of tumors (p = 0.039). It was tumor-adjacent and tumor-blood pairs that overlapped less than tumor region pairs did.

TCR beta cDNA was made from around 520 ng total RNA with a constant-region primer. Modified slightly, ARM-PCR produced TCR beta libraries over three nested multiplex PCR rounds. TRBV1-TRBV30 forward primers paired with a C-beta reverse primer were used in the first two PCR rounds, which ran around 10 cycles each. MiXCR was run by TCRdb on the multiplex PCR reads, yielding one entry per CDR3 protein. This table holds around 71,000 distinct CDR3 sequences, about 64% found once. Co-extracted RNA and DNA came from around 20-30 mg of unsorted bulk tissue. Collection of samples drew on five separate regions of each tumor. The CDR3 has 14 amino acids. Looked up from germline, CDR1 is MDHEN and CDR2 is SYDVKM. V dropped 3 bases and J dropped 11 bases, with 14 bases sitting between them. Concerning this clonotype: Antigen specificity is unknown. A much larger clone lies a single base off, so this may be a read error.

This sequence joins TRBV28 and TRBJ1-6; no reliable D call. The receptor's source is a woman aged 55-70 years with primary liver carcinoma and hepatitis B virus infection. The sample consisted of liver tumor tissue from sampling region 4. The subset here: tumor region T4, right-lateral pole. Written as DNA, the CDR3 is TGTGCCAGCAGTTTGGAAGTGGAGTCTCCACCCCTCCACTTT. This translates into CASSLEVESPPLHF.